The 32 T cell receptor beta chains below all came from one sample that was sequenced in a study of blood T cell repertoires in COVID-19. Assay: immunoSEQ multiplex PCR; the TCRdb copy retains only in-frame clones and omits some. This sample has some 270,000 clones, with about 80% found just once. Specimen: PBMCs or T cells enriched from blood (not recorded which). The receptor source for this set is a man aged 50 to 59 who had recovered from COVID-19.

This clone appeared a single time. The rearrangement joins TRBV19 to TRBJ1-2; D unresolved. Trimming pared 5 bases from V and 5 bases from J, leaving 18 bases between. The germline CDR1 and CDR2 sequences are LNHDA and SQIVND (reference sequence). The CDR3 is 15 residues long. CDR3 sequence (DNA): TGTGCCAGTAGTTCCGAGACGCGGGGTGGGTATGGCTACACCTTC. Its protein is CASSSETRGGYGYTF. Full variable domain (outside the CDR3, taken from reference TRBV19 and TRBJ1-2): DGGITQSPKYLFRKEGQNVTLSCEQNLNHDAMYWYRQDPGQGLRLIYYSQIVNDFQKGDIAEGYSVSREKKESFPLTVTSAQKNPTAFYLCASSSETRGGYGYTFGSGTRLTVV.

This clone was picked up one time. The V gene is TRBV6-2 or TRBV6-3, the J gene TRBJ1-6; D not resolved. The V and J ends lost 6 bases and 0 bases respectively, with 15 bases between them. Germline values: CDR1 MNHEY, CDR2 SVGEGT. CDR3 length: 17 amino acids. CDR3 DNA: TGTGCCAGCAGCGAACCACAGCAGAGCTCCTATAATTCACCCCTCCACTTT. Translation gives CASSEPQQSSYNSPLHF.

This clone has only one observation. This chain links TRBV27 with TRBJ1-4; D remains unclear. CDR3 length equals 14 residues. V was pared by 7 bases and J by 4 bases, with 13 bases between. Germline values: CDR1 MNHEY, CDR2 SMNVEV (reference sequence). In DNA form, the CDR3 reads TGTGCCAGCAAGGGAGACATAAATAATGAAAAACTGTTTTTT. Translation gives CASKGDINNEKLFF.

The chain couples TRBV11-2 to TRBJ2-5; 11 bases line up with TRBD2. Trimming at V came to 1 base and at J to 7 bases, leaving 8 bases not matched to a gene. CDR1 and CDR2 from the germline V gene are SGHAT and FQNNGV. This CDR3 has 16 residues. The CDR3 sequence: CASSLAVAGGPVTQYF. The CDR3 nucleotides read TGTGCCAGCAGCTTAGCGGTAGCGGGAGGGCCAGTGACCCAGTACTTC.

The genes are TRBV5-1 and TRBJ2-7, with TRBD1 matching over 8 bases. This CDR3 is built from 13 residues. V dropped 4 bases and J dropped 6; count of bases not matched to a gene: 6. The germline V gene has CDR1 SGHRS and CDR2 YFSETQ. The CDR3 DNA reads TGCGCCAGCAGCCTGACAGGGGTGGGCGAGCAGTACTTC. It specifies CASSLTGVGEQYF.

The V call is TRBV19, the J call TRBJ2-1, with D possibly TRBD2 on 6 matching bases. V lost 3 bases to trimming and J lost 5 bases, with 17 bases between them. The CDR3 is 16 residues long. Germline CDR1 reads LNHDA; CDR2 reads SQIVND (reference sequence). CDR3 region: CASSIRGASINNEQFF. DNA for the CDR3: TGTGCCAGTAGTATTCGCGGGGCATCTATCAACAATGAGCAGTTCTTC.

Notes on this clone: Just one base apart from a much larger clone, this may be a read error. The chain recombines TRBV7-2 with TRBJ2-7, with 10 nucleotides matching TRBD2. The CDR3 runs 15 residues. Germline lookup yields CDR1 SGHTA and CDR2 FQGNSA. V lost 1 base, J lost 4 bases, and 4 bases stayed unmatched. For the CDR3, the DNA is TGTGCCAGCAGCTTAGTGGGGACTAGCGAGTACGAGCAGTACTTC. Residues: CASSLVGTSEYEQYF. Full variable domain (rest looked up from reference TRBV7-2 and TRBJ2-7): GAGVSQSPSNKVTEKGKDVELRCDPISGHTALYWYRQSLGQGLEFLIYFQGNSAPDKSGLPSDRFSAERTGGSVSTLTIQRTQQEDSAVYLCASSLVGTSEYEQYFGPGTRLTVT.

The chain uses TRBV19 and TRBJ2-1; D unresolved. Germline loops: CDR1 LNHDA, CDR2 SQIVND (reference sequence). This CDR3 contains 12 residues. Trimming removed 9 bases from V and 1 base from J, with 7 bases in between. In DNA, the CDR3 is TGTGCCAGCGAAACTTCCTACAATGAGCAGTTCTTC. Its protein is CASETSYNEQFF.

The J gene is TRBJ1-5, the V gene TRBV7-3, with D tentatively TRBD1 (5 bases). V lost 2 bases and J lost 1, with 9 bases in between. The CDR3 consists of 15 residues. CDR1 and CDR2 from the germline V gene are SGHTA and FQGTGA. The CDR3 region is CASSLGGGSNQPQHF. The CDR3 DNA is TGTGCCAGCAGCTTAGGTGGGGGGAGCAATCAGCCCCAGCATTTT.

This clone occurred a few times. This chain connects TRBV4-1 to TRBJ1-2; D unclear. This CDR3 contains 16 residues. Germline lookup yields CDR1 MGHRA and CDR2 YSYEKL. Trimming stripped 4 bases from V and 8 bases from J, with 23 bases between. For the CDR3, the DNA is TGCGCCAGCAGCCCTAAAGAGGCAACGGGAAAAGAAGGCTACACCTTC. It yields the protein CASSPKEATGKEGYTF.

The J gene is TRBJ2-3, the V gene TRBV30, with D uncertain. V was cut by 3 bases and J by 6 bases, with 16 bases left in between. CDR3 length: 14 amino acids. CDR1 is GTSNPN and CDR2 is SVGIG in the germline V gene (reference sequence). CDR3 loop: CAWRPGIRLDTQYF. The CDR3 nucleotides read TGTGCCTGGAGGCCAGGTATCAGGTTGGATACGCAGTATTTT.

The table lists this clone with a few counts. V usage is TRBV29-1 and J usage is TRBJ2-2; possibly TRBD1 for D (5 bases). V was trimmed by 3 bases and J by 1 base, leaving 9 bases between them. The CDR3 totals 14 residues. Germline V gives CDR1 SQVTM, CDR2 ANQGSEA. CDR3 coding DNA: TGCAGCGTTGAGGTGGGGCGGAACACCGGGGAGCTGTTTTTT. It translates to CSVEVGRNTGELFF.

The chain couples TRBV7-8 to TRBJ1-4; weak D call: TRBD1 (6 bases). The CDR3 is made up of 15 amino acids. V was trimmed by 6 bases and J by 8 bases, leaving 19 bases between them. Germline CDR1 and CDR2: SGHVS and FQNEAQ. CDR3 coding DNA: TGTGCCAGCAGGCCACGTGGGGGCCCTAGAGAAAAACTGTTTTTT. Residues: CASRPRGGPREKLFF.

Comment on this clone: Relative to the germline gene, one junction end is altered; a read error may explain this. The V gene is TRBV4-3, the J gene TRBJ1-4; D call uncertain. Per the germline V gene, CDR1 is LGHNA and CDR2 is YSLEER. This CDR3 has 14 residues. The CDR3 region is CASSQDYSPGDTRF. CDR3 DNA sequence: TGCGCCAGCAGCCAAGATTATTCGCCAGGCGACACTCGTTTT.

This clone was seen many times. The chain carries TRBV18 and TRBJ1-6, with TRBD1 as a possible D gene (6 bases). The V gene lost 3 bases and the J gene lost 7 bases, with 16 bases spanning the gap. The germline V gene encodes CDR1 KGHSH and CDR2 LQKENI. This CDR3 has 16 amino acids. CDR3 coding DNA: TGTGCCAGCTCACCCGGGACACCAGCCGGGAATTCACCCCTCCACTTT. It yields the protein CASSPGTPAGNSPLHF.

This sequence joins TRBV12-5 and TRBJ2-1; TRBD2 matches 9 bases. This CDR3 has 16 residues. Germline CDR1 reads LGHNT; CDR2 reads FRNRAP. The trim removed 6 bases at V and 4 bases at J, leaving 10 bases unmatched. The DNA for the CDR3 is TGTGCTAGTGGCCCACTCAGCGGGGGGCGTTACAATGAGCAGTTCTTC. Its protein product is CASGPLSGGRYNEQFF. Combining the CDR3 with reference TRBV12-5 and TRBJ2-1 gives the whole variable domain DARVTQTPRHKVTEMGQEVTMRCQPILGHNTVFWYRQTMMQGLELLAYFRNRAPLDDSGMPKDRFSAEMPDATLATLKIQPSEPRDSAVYFCASGPLSGGRYNEQFFGPGTRLTVL.

As regards this clone: At one boundary the junction diverges from the germline segment, which might be a read error. The genes are TRBV5-1 and TRBJ2-3; 9 bases match TRBD2. The CDR3 consists of 14 residues. In germline, CDR1 is SGHRS, CDR2 YFSETQ. Written as DNA, the CDR3 is TGCGCCCGCAGTGCGGGGGGGGGCCCAGATACGCAGTATTTT. Residues: CARSAGGGPDTQYF.

The CDR3 sequence is CASSRTGTSGTEQFF. Here the CDR3 DNA reads TGTGCCAGCAGTCGAACCGGGACTAGCGGGACTGAGCAGTTCTTC. The chain recombines TRBV6-2 or TRBV6-3 with TRBJ2-1, with 13 bases identical to TRBD2. This CDR3 contains 15 residues. J gave up 9 bases and V 5 bases, and 7 bases lay outside the gene matches. The germline V gene has CDR1 MNHEY and CDR2 SVGEGT.

The CDR3 DNA sequence: TGTGCCAGCAGCTTTCCGACAGCCTCTGGAAACACCATATATTTT. Translated, it gives CASSFPTASGNTIYF. V is TRBV12-1 and J is TRBJ1-3; the table calls TRBD1, which could not be checked here. TRBV12-1 is described as a pseudogene. This CDR3 spans 15 amino acids.

This clone was seen once. The chain links TRBV27 to TRBJ2-7, with 13 bases that match TRBD2. Germline values: CDR1 MNHEY, CDR2 SMNVEV (reference sequence). The V gene end was trimmed by 5 bases and the J gene end by 6 bases; junction bases not matched to a gene: 7. This CDR3 has 15 amino acids. Here the CDR3 DNA reads TGTGCCAGCAGTCCCTACGGGACTAGCGGGGCCGAGCAGTACTTC. It encodes CASSPYGTSGAEQYF.

The chain joins TRBV19 to TRBJ2-5, with D possibly TRBD2 on 6 matching bases. Germline V gene data show CDR1 as LNHDA and CDR2 as SQIVND (reference sequence). The length of the CDR3 is 12 residues. Trimming pared 5 bases from V and 5 bases from J, leaving 9 bases between. CDR3 bases: TGTGCCAGTAGTGCCGCGGGGGAGACCCAGTACTTC. Amino acid sequence: CASSAAGETQYF.

This rearrangement joins TRBV3-1 (or the pseudogene TRBV3-2) to TRBJ1-2; possibly TRBD1 for D (5 bases). Trimming pared 1 base from V and 4 bases from J, leaving 10 bases between. In germline, CDR1 is LGHDT, CDR2 YNNKEL (reference sequence). This CDR3 has 14 residues. The CDR3 spells CASSQGGWGYGYTF. CDR3 in DNA: TGTGCCAGCAGCCAAGGGGGCTGGGGCTATGGCTACACCTTC.

The V gene is TRBV24-1, the J gene TRBJ2-4; D perhaps matches TRBD1 (5 bases). This CDR3 spans 15 amino acids. The ends were cut back, 3 bases at V and 7 bases at J, with 15 bases in the middle. Germline V CDR1 and CDR2: KGHDR, SFDVKD. Written as DNA, the CDR3 is TGTGCCACCAGTGATCAAATTAAACAGGAGAACATTCAGTACTTC. This sequence encodes CATSDQIKQENIQYF.

This clone was counted a single time. DNA of the CDR3: TGTGCCAGCAGCACCATCCCCGGAGGCACAGATACGCAGTATTTT. Amino acid sequence: CASSTIPGGTDTQYF. The rearrangement joins TRBV5-4 to TRBJ2-3; D call uncertain. V was cut by 4 bases and J by 1 base, with 13 bases left in between. Germline CDR1 is SGHNT and CDR2 is YYREEE (reference sequence). The CDR3 runs 15 residues.

This chain joins TRBV7-9 and TRBJ1-2, with TRBD1 matching 8 bases. CDR3 size: 13 residues. V shed 5 bases, J shed 8 bases, and the junction held 7 bases outside the gene matches. Germline V lookup: CDR1 SEHNR, CDR2 FQNEAQ (reference sequence). The CDR3 DNA reads TGTGCCAGCAGCCCGGACAGGGCCTACGGCTACACCTTC. Translation gives CASSPDRAYGYTF.

The chain recombines TRBV6-2 or TRBV6-3 with TRBJ2-1, with 9 nucleotides matching TRBD2. This CDR3 has 15 residues. CDR1 is MNHEY, CDR2 SVGEGT, per germline. After removal of 4 bases from V and 4 bases from J, the junction contained 5 bases not matched to a gene. The CDR3 region is CASSSGSGRYNEQFF. The DNA of the CDR3 is TGTGCCAGCAGTTCGGGTAGCGGGAGATACAATGAGCAGTTCTTC.

This chain connects TRBV9 to TRBJ2-7, with D maybe TRBD2 (5 bases). The CDR3 runs to 16 residues. The V gene's germline CDR1 is SGDLS and CDR2 YYNGEE. V lost 1 base and J lost 6, with 20 bases in between. The CDR3, as DNA: TGTGCCAGCAGCGTAACGCCTCACGTGAGGGAAGGCGAGCAGTACTTC. This sequence encodes CASSVTPHVREGEQYF.

This clone came up many times. V usage is TRBV7-9 and J usage is TRBJ1-2, with 7 bases aligning to TRBD1. With 5 bases clipped from V and 4 bases from J, the junction kept 10 bases outside the gene matches. Germline CDR1 reads SEHNR; CDR2 reads FQNEAQ (reference sequence). The CDR3 is 15 amino acids. In DNA form, the CDR3 reads TGTGCCAGCAGCCCAGGACAGGCCGGGGGCTATGGCTACACCTTC. This gives the protein CASSPGQAGGYGYTF.

J is TRBJ2-7 and V is TRBV11-2; D possibly corresponds to TRBD2 (6 bases). The CDR3 totals 14 residues. CDR1 is SGHAT, CDR2 FQNNGV, per germline. Trimming stripped 4 bases from V and 7 bases from J, with 17 bases between. The CDR3 loop reads CASSSFGGCGEQYF. The CDR3 coding sequence is TGTGCCAGCAGCTCGTTTGGGGGGTGCGGGGAGCAGTACTTC.

V gene TRBV18 combines with J gene TRBJ2-5; perhaps TRBD1 as D (5 bases). Looked up from germline, CDR1 is KGHSH and CDR2 is LQKENI. The CDR3 spans 15 residues. V lost 2 bases and J lost 9, with 19 bases in between. The CDR3 DNA reads TGTGCCAGCTCACCAGGGGCAGCCACCAAGATGGCCCAGTACTTC. Amino acids: CASSPGAATKMAQYF.

V is TRBV27 and J is TRBJ2-7; TRBD1 might be the D (7 bases). The germline CDR1 and CDR2 sequences are MNHEY and SMNVEV (reference sequence). V lost 3 bases and J 6 bases, leaving 12 bases between the germline ends. CDR3 length equals 13 residues. CDR3 bases: TGTGCCAGCAGTTTGGAGGGGGCCGGCGAGCAGTACTTC. Protein sequence: CASSLEGAGEQYF.

The table lists this clone with a few counts. V gene TRBV18 combines with J gene TRBJ2-1, with 8 positions matching TRBD1. V trimming: 3 bases; J trimming: 4 bases; junction bases outside the gene matches: 5. Germline lookup yields CDR1 KGHSH and CDR2 LQKENI. CDR3 length: 15 amino acids. CDR3: CASSPWTGFYNEQFF. The DNA of the CDR3 is TGTGCCAGCTCACCTTGGACAGGGTTTTACAATGAGCAGTTCTTC.